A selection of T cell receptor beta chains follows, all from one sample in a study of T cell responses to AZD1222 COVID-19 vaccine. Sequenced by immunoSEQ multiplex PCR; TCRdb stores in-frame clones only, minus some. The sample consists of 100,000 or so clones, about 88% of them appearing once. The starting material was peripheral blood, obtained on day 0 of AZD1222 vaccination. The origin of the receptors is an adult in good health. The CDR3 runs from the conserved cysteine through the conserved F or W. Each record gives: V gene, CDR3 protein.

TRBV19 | CASSPSVKPYEQYF
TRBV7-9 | CASSLLETQYF
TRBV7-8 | CASSSLMREQYF
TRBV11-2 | CASSPSGAPNEKLFF
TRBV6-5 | CASRLQGAVNEKLFF
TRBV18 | CASSLGGNEQYF
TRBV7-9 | CASSLDIQGEQYF
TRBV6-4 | CASSVAGGTDTQYF
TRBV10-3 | CAISESYGNTEAFF
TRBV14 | CASSQYLAGRTDTQYF
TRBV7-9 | CASSLEGADTIYF
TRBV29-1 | CSVLTWGASTEAFF
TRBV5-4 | CASSPTGTRSYNEQFF
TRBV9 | CASSADRAYTDTQYF
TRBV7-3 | CASSLTAAGELFF
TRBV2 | CASRIGLKGEKLFF
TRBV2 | CASREGEPGELFF
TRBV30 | CAWSRTGGTNEQYF
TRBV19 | CASSTGGQRQETQYF
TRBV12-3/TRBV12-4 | CASSLSIAYEQYF
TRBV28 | CASSLPPSYGYTF
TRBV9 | CASSSSTGNTEAFF
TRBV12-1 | CASSPRTSGNYNEQFF
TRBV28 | CASSPLGGVKKYGYTF
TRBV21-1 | CASSRSNQPQHF
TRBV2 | CASSRTGGVGNEQFF